The entry below describes one T cell receptor (beta chain). Trimming shortened V by 2 bases and J by 8 bases, and 21 bases separated the two germline ends. The CDR3 has 16 amino acids. Germline V gene lookup returns CDR1 MNHEY and CDR2 SMNVEV (reference sequence). Produced via immunoSEQ multiplex PCR; TCRdb's table is partial and in-frame only. The sample contains more than 80,000 clones, 85% to 95% of which appear only once. This entry belongs to a study of T cell changes during pregnancy in multiple sclerosis. This TCR derives from a female donor with multiple sclerosis, enrolled in a pregnancy study. J is TRBJ1-2 and V is TRBV27; TRBD1 is a possible D gene (5 bases). Here the sequenced sample was peripheral blood, taken after pregnancy. The CDR3 region is CASSLTLGGGPSGYTF. The CDR3 region has the DNA TGTGCCAGCAGTTTAACTCTTGGCGGGGGTCCTAGCGGCTACACCTTC.